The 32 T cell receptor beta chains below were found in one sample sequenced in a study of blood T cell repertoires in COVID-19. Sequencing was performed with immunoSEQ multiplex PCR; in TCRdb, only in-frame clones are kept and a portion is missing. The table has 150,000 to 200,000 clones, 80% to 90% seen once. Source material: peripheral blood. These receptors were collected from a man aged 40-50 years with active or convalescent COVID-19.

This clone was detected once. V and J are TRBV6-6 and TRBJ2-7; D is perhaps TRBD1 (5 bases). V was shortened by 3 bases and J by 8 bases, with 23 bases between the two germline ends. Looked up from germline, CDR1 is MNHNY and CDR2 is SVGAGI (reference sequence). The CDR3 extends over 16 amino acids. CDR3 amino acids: CASSYSSREYFSKQYF. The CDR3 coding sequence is TGTGCCAGCAGTTATTCCTCCAGGGAATACTTCTCAAAGCAGTACTTC.

This CDR3 reads CASSTLVRDTNTGELFF. The CDR3, as DNA: TGTGCCAGCAGTACCCTTGTACGGGACACTAACACCGGGGAGCTGTTTTTT. The J gene is TRBJ2-2, the V gene TRBV6-2 or TRBV6-3; tentatively, D is TRBD1 (6 bases). V was shortened by 5 bases and J by 2 bases, with 18 bases between the two germline ends. The CDR3 is 17 amino acids. Germline V gene lookup returns CDR1 MNHEY and CDR2 SVGEGT.

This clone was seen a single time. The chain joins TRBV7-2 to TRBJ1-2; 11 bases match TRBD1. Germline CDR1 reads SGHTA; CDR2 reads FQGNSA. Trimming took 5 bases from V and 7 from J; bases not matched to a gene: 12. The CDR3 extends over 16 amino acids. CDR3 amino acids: CASSSSGTGGSFGYTF. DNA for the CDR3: TGTGCCAGCAGCAGCTCCGGGACAGGGGGTAGTTTTGGCTACACCTTC.

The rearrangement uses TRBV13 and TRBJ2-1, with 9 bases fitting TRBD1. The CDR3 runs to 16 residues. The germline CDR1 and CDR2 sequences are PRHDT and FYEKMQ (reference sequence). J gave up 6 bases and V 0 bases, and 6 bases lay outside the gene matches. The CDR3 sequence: CASSLGYLDRGNEQFF. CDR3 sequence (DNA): TGTGCCAGCAGCTTAGGCTACTTGGACAGGGGCAATGAGCAGTTCTTC.

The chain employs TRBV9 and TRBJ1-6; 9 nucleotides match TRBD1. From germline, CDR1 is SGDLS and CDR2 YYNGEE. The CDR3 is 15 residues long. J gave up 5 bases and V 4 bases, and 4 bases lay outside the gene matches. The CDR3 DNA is TGTGCCAGCAGCTCGGACAGGGGTGATAATTCACCCCTCCACTTT. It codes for CASSSDRGDNSPLHF.

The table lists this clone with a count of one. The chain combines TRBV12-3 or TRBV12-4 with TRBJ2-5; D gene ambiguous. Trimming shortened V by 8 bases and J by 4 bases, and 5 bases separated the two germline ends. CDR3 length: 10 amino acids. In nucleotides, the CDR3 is TGTGCCAGCGGTAGAGAGACCCAGTACTTC. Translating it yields CASGRETQYF.

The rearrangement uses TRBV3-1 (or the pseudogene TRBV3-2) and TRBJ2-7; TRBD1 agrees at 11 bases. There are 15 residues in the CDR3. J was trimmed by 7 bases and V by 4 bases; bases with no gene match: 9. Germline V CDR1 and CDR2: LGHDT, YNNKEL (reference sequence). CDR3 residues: CASSPSGQGAREQYF. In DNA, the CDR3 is TGTGCCAGCAGCCCATCAGGACAGGGGGCCCGGGAGCAGTACTTC.

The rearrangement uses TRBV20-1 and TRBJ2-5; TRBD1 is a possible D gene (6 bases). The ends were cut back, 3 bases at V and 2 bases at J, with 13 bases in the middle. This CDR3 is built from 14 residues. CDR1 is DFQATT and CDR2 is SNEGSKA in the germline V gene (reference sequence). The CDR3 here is CSASKGQLQETQYF. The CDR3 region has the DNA TGCAGTGCTAGTAAAGGACAGTTACAAGAGACCCAGTACTTC.

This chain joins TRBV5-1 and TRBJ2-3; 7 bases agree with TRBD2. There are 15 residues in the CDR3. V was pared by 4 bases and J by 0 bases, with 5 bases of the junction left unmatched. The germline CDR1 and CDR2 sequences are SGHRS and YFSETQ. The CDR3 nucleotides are TGCGCCAGCAGCCCGAGCGGGGCTAGCACAGATACGCAGTATTTT. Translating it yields CASSPSGASTDTQYF.

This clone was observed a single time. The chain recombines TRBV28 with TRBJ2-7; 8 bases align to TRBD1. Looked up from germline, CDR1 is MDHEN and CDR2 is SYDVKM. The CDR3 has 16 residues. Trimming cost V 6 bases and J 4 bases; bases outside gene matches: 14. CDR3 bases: TGTGCCAGCAGGCGGTCGGGGACAGGTAACCAGTACGAGCAGTACTTC. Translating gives CASRRSGTGNQYEQYF.

The CDR3: CASSSRTVPNEQFF. Written as DNA, the CDR3 is TGCGCCAGCAGCAGTAGGACAGTCCCCAATGAGCAGTTCTTC. The V call is TRBV5-1, the J call TRBJ2-1; D possibly corresponds to TRBD1 (6 bases). V was trimmed by 4 bases and J by 6 bases, leaving 14 bases between them. Germline V CDR1 and CDR2: SGHRS, YFSETQ. The CDR3 totals 14 residues.

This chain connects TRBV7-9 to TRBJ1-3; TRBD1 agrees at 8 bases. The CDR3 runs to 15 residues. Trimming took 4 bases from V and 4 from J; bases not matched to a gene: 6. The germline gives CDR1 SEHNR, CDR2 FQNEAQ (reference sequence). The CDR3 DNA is TGTGCCAGCAGCTCTTCAGGGGGCTTCGGAAACACCATATATTTT. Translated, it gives CASSSSGGFGNTIYF. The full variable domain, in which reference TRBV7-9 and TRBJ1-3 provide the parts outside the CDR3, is DTGVSQNPRHKITKRGQNVTFRCDPISEHNRLYWYRQTLGQGPEFLTYFQNEAQLEKSRLLSDRFSAERPKGSFSTLEIQRTEQGDSAMYLCASSSSGGFGNTIYFGEGSWLTVV.

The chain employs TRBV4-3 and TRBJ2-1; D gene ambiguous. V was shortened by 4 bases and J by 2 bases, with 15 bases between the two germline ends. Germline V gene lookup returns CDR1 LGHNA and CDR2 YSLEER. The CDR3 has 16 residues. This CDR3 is CASSRYDSPPYNEQFF. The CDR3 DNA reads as TGCGCCAGCAGCCGCTACGACTCCCCTCCCTACAATGAGCAGTTCTTC.

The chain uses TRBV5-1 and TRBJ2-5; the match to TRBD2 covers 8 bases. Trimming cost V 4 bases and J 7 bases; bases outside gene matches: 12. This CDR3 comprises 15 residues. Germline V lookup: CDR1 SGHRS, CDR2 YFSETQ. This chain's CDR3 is CASSPIPDSGGTQYF. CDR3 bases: TGCGCCAGCAGCCCGATCCCGGACAGCGGGGGGACCCAGTACTTC.

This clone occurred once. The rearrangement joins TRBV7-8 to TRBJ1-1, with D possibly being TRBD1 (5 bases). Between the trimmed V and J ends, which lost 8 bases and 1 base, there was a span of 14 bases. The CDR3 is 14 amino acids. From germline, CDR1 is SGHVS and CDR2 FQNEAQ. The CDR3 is CASCPGAANTEAFF. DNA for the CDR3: TGTGCCAGCTGTCCTGGGGCGGCGAACACTGAAGCTTTCTTT. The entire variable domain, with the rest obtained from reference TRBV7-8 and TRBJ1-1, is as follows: GAGVSQSPRYKVAKRGQDVALRCDPISGHVSLFWYQQALGQGPEFLTYFQNEAQLDKSGLPSDRFFAERPEGSVSTLKIQRTQQEDSAVYLCASCPGAANTEAFFGQGTRLTVV.

The CDR3 nucleotides read TGCGCCAGCAGCTTTGAGGGGAACACTGAAGCTTTCTTT. Translating it yields CASSFEGNTEAFF. The V gene is TRBV5-1, the J gene TRBJ1-1; the D is unclear. V lost 2 bases to trimming and J lost 1 base, with 6 bases between them. Germline V gene sequence: CDR1 SGHRS, CDR2 YFSETQ. The CDR3 consists of 13 residues.

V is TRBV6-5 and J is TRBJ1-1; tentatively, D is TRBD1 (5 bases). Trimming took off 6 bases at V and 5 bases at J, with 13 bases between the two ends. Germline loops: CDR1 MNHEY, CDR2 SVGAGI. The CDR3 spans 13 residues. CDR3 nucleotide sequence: TGTGCCAGCAGGCGGGGGACGGTAACTGAAGCTTTCTTT. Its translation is CASRRGTVTEAFF.

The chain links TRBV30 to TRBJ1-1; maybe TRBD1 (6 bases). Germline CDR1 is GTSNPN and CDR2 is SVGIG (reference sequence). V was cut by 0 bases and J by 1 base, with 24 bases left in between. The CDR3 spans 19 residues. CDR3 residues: CAWSVLPATAGAANTEAFF. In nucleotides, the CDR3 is TGTGCCTGGAGTGTACTCCCGGCGACAGCGGGGGCGGCGAACACTGAAGCTTTCTTT.

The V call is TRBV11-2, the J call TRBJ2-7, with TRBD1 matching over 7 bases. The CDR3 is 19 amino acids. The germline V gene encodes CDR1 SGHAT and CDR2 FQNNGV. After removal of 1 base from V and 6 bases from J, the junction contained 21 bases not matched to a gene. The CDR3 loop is CASSLGGLRGPKSVSEQYF. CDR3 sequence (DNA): TGTGCCAGCAGCTTAGGCGGTCTAAGGGGGCCGAAGTCGGTCTCCGAGCAGTACTTC.

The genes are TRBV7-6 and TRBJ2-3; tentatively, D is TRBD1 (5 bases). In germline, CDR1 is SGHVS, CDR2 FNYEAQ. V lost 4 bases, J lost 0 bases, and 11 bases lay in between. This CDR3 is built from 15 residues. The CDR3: CASSSWGTSTDTQYF. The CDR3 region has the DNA TGTGCCAGCAGCTCATGGGGCACTAGCACAGATACGCAGTATTTT.

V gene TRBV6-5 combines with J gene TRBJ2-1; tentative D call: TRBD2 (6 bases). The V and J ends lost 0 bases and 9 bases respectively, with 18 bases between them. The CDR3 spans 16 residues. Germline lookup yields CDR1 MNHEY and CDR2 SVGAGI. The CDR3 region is CASSYSGGSGHGEQFF. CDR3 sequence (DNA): TGTGCCAGCAGTTACTCGGGAGGCTCCGGCCACGGTGAGCAGTTCTTC.

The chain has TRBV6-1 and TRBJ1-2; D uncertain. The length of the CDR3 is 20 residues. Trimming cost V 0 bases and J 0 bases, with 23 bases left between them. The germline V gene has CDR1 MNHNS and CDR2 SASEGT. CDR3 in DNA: TGTGCCAGCAGTGAAGCGCTTCTGTTCTCTGGTCAGGCTACTAACTATGGCTACACCTTC. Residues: CASSEALLFSGQATNYGYTF.

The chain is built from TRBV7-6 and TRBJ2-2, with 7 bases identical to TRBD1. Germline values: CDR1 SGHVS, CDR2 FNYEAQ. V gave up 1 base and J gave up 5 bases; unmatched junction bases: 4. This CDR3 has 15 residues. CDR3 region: CASSLVQGETGELFF. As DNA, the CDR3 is TGTGCCAGCAGCTTAGTGCAGGGGGAGACCGGGGAGCTGTTTTTT.

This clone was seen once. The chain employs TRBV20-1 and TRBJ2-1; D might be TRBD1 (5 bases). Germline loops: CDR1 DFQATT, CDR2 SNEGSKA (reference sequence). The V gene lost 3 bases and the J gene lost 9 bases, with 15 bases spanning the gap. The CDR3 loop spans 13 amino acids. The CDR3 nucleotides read TGCAGTGCTAGTGGTTTCCATAGGGGTGAGCAGTTCTTC. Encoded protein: CSASGFHRGEQFF.

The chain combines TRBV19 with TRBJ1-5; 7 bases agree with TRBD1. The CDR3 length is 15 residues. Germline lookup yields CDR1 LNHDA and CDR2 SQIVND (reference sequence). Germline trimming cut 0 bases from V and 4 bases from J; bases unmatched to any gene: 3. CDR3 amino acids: CASSIDPGGNQPQHF. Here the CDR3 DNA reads TGTGCCAGTAGTATAGACCCAGGGGGGAATCAGCCCCAGCATTTT.

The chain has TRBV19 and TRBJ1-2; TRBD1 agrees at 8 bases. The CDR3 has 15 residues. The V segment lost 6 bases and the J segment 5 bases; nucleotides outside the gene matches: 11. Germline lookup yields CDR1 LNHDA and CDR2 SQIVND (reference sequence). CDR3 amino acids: CASSHDRGRLYGYTF. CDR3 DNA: TGTGCCAGTAGCCATGACAGGGGCCGGCTTTATGGCTACACCTTC. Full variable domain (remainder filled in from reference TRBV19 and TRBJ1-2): DGGITQSPKYLFRKEGQNVTLSCEQNLNHDAMYWYRQDPGQGLRLIYYSQIVNDFQKGDIAEGYSVSREKKESFPLTVTSAQKNPTAFYLCASSHDRGRLYGYTFGSGTRLTVV.

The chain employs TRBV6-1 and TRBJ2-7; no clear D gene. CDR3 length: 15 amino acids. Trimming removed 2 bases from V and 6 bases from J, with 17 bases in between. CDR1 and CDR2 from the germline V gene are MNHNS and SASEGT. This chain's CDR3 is CASSEPQVWLGEQYF. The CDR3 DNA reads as TGTGCCAGCAGTGAACCCCAGGTGTGGCTTGGCGAGCAGTACTTC.

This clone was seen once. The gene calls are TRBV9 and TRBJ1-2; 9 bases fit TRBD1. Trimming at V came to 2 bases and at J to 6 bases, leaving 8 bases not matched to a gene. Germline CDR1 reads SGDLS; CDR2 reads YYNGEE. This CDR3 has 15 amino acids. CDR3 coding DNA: TGTGCCAGCAGCGTCGCTCGGACAGGGGAAGATGGCTACACCTTC. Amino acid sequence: CASSVARTGEDGYTF.

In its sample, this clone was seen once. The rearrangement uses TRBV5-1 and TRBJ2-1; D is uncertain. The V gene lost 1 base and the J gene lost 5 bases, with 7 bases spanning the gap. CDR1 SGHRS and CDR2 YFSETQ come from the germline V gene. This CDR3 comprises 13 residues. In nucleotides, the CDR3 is TGCGCCAGCAGCTTGTACTCGAACAATGAGCAGTTCTTC. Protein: CASSLYSNNEQFF.

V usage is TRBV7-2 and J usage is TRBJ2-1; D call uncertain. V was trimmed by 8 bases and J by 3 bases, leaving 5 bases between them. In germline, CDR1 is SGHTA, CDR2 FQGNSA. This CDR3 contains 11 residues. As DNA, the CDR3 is TGTGCCAGCGAGAACTACAATGAGCAGTTCTTC. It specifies CASENYNEQFF.

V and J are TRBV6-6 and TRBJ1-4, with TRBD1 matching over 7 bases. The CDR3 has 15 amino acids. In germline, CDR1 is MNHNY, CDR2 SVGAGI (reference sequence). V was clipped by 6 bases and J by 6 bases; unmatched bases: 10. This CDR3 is CASRGQTGRHEKLFF. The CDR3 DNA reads TGTGCCAGCAGGGGACAGACAGGGCGTCATGAAAAACTGTTTTTT.

The chain's CDR3 is CASSPDRVDEKLFF. Written as DNA, the CDR3 is TGCGCCAGCAGCCCGGACAGGGTCGATGAAAAACTGTTTTTT. The V call is TRBV5-1, the J call TRBJ1-4, with 8 bases aligning to TRBD1. CDR1 SGHRS and CDR2 YFSETQ come from the germline V gene. V lost 4 bases and J lost 6; bases outside the gene matches: 5. This CDR3 contains 14 residues.